Listed below are T cell receptor beta chains from one sample, sequenced in a study of a mutant IDH1 vaccine in newly diagnosed glioma. Assay: immunoSEQ multiplex PCR; the TCRdb copy retains only in-frame clones and omits some. Among over 55,000 clones, more than 70% were seen once, and the ten largest hold 4.6%. This specimen consisted of peripheral blood mononuclear cells (PBMCs), obtained from a glioma patient treated with radiotherapy, temozolomide or both. The receptors here all came from a woman under 30 with glioma. Some clones in this sample may be carry-over from other donors' samples. CDR3s include the opening cysteine and the closing phenylalanine or tryptophan. A D gene is named only where the DNA matches it firmly. Expanded clones are given a class, and other clones once, few, many or no size at all.

j_call,v_call,clone_size,d_call,cdr3_nt,cdr3_aa
TRBJ1-5,TRBV6-1,-,-,TGTGCCAGCAGTGAAAACAGTGATCAGCCCCAGCATTTT,CASSENSDQPQHF
TRBJ2-7,TRBV5-4,-,-,TGTGCCAGCAGCTCCCTAATCAATGAGCAGTACTTC,CASSSLINEQYF
TRBJ1-1,TRBV11-2,-,TRBD1,TGTGCCAGCAGCTTAGGGACAGGAAGAGCTTTCTTT,CASSLGTGRAFF
TRBJ2-7,TRBV2,-,-,TGTGCCAGCAGGGCCGCCTTCTACGAGCAGTACTTC,CASRAAFYEQYF
TRBJ2-3,TRBV19,-,TRBD2,TGTGCCAGTAGCCCGGGGAGCGGGGACCCCATCGGGCAGTATTTT,CASSPGSGDPIGQYF
TRBJ1-5,TRBV6-6,-,-,TGTGCCAGCAGTTCCTTCACGGTGGATCAGCCCCAGCATTTT,CASSSFTVDQPQHF
TRBJ2-1,TRBV7-8,-,-,TGTGCCAGCAGCCCCCCGCGCGTTGAGCAGTTCTTC,CASSPPRVEQFF
TRBJ2-3,TRBV7-7,-,TRBD1,TGTGCTAGCAGCGTCGGGACAGCTACAGATACGCAGTATTTT,CASSVGTATDTQYF
TRBJ2-6,TRBV9,-,-,TGTGCCAGCAGCGTAGGGCAGGGCTCTGGGGCCAACGTCCTGACTTTC,CASSVGQGSGANVLTF
TRBJ1-5,TRBV5-8,-,-,TGTGCCAGCAGCTTGGGGAGAGTAGTCAATCAGCCCCAGCATTTT,CASSLGRVVNQPQHF
TRBJ2-2,TRBV5-4,-,TRBD2,TGTGCCAGCAGCTTGGCTAGCGGGGGGGTTCTTGGCACCGGGGAGCTGTTTTTT,CASSLASGGVLGTGELFF
TRBJ2-5,TRBV6-5,-,-,TGTGCCAGCGGGCCGGACAGAGAGAAGTACTTC,CASGPDREKYF
TRBJ2-1,TRBV5-6,-,-,TGTGCCAGCAGCTTGGTTGCCCAGGGCGGAAATGAGCAGTTCTTC,CASSLVAQGGNEQFF
TRBJ1-2,TRBV27,-,-,TGTGCCAGCAGTTTATCCCAGGGTCTATCTAACTATGGCTACACCTTC,CASSLSQGLSNYGYTF
TRBJ1-4,TRBV5-6,-,-,TGTGCCAGCAGCTTGACCGGGCAAACTAATGAAAAACTGTTTTTT,CASSLTGQTNEKLFF
TRBJ2-7,TRBV7-2,-,-,TGTGCCAGCAGCCGGCCCGGGTACGAGCAGTACTTC,CASSRPGYEQYF
TRBJ2-6,TRBV6-1,-,-,TGTGCCAGCAGTGAATACGGGTCCGGGGCCAACGTCCTGACTTTC,CASSEYGSGANVLTF
TRBJ1-1,TRBV7-3,-,-,TGTGCCAGCAGTTTCCCCGGGAACACTGAAGCTTTCTTT,CASSFPGNTEAFF
TRBJ2-5,TRBV2,once,-,TGTGCCAGCAGAACAGTTCAAGAGACCCAGTACTTC,CASRTVQETQYF
TRBJ2-2,TRBV7-7,-,-,TGTGCCAGCAGCCATCAGACATTCGCGAACACCGGGGAGCTGTTTTTT,CASSHQTFANTGELFF
TRBJ1-2,TRBV29-1,-,-,TGCAGCGTTGCTCACGGGACCGGTGGCTACACCTTC,CSVAHGTGGYTF
TRBJ2-5,TRBV5-6,-,-,TGTGCCAGCAGCTTGGCCCTACTAGGTCCGGAGACCCAGTACTTC,CASSLALLGPETQYF
TRBJ1-2,TRBV7-2,-,-,TGTGCCAGCAGCTCCGCCGGAACAGGGTACGGCTACACCTTC,CASSSAGTGYGYTF
TRBJ2-1,TRBV30,-,TRBD2,TGTGCCTGGAAAAGACTAGCGGGTGTGAATGAGCAGTTCTTC,CAWKRLAGVNEQFF
TRBJ1-2,TRBV5-8,-,-,TGTGCCAGCAGCTTGGTTGACAGGCACTATGGCTACACCTTC,CASSLVDRHYGYTF
TRBJ1-5,TRBV5-6,-,-,TGTGCCAGCAGCCTGGGTGGGGGTTATAGCAATCAGCCCCAGCATTTT,CASSLGGGYSNQPQHF
TRBJ2-7,TRBV7-2,-,-,TGTGCCAGCAGCTATATTTACGAGCAGTACTTC,CASSYIYEQYF
TRBJ2-3,TRBV4-3,-,TRBD1,TGCGCCAGCAGCCAAGGGACAGGGGGCGATACGCAGTATTTT,CASSQGTGGDTQYF
TRBJ2-3,TRBV29-1,-,-,TGCAGCGGCCGAAGGCAGTTCACAGATACGCAGTATTTT,CSGRRQFTDTQYF
TRBJ2-3,TRBV7-2,once,-,TGTGCCAGCAGCTTAGGGGCGAACACAGATACGCAGTATTTT,CASSLGANTDTQYF
TRBJ1-5,TRBV18,-,-,TGTGCCAGCTCACCGCTTGCGGGGAGTTATCAGCCCCAGCATTTT,CASSPLAGSYQPQHF
TRBJ2-7,TRBV5-1,-,TRBD2,TGCGCCAGCCGCCGTTCCTTGGCGGGAGGGCCGTCCGAGCAGTACTTC,CASRRSLAGGPSEQYF
TRBJ2-5,TRBV10-3,-,TRBD2,TGTGCCATAGCCCCCGGGACTAGTGCAGAGACCCAGTACTTC,CAIAPGTSAETQYF
TRBJ2-5,TRBV10-3,-,TRBD1,TGTGCCACGGGACAGGGGGGCCAAGAGACCCAGTACTTC,CATGQGGQETQYF
TRBJ1-2,TRBV30,few,TRBD1,TGTGCCTGGAGAGACAGGGGGCACGGCTACACCTTC,CAWRDRGHGYTF
TRBJ1-2,TRBV2,once,TRBD1,TGTGCCAGCAGGGGCCCCGGGACAGGGATAGGTGGCTACACCTTC,CASRGPGTGIGGYTF
TRBJ2-3,TRBV2,once,-,TGTGCCAGCAGTGAAGCGCTAGGCAGGGCTTCAGATACGCAGTATTTT,CASSEALGRASDTQYF
TRBJ2-5,TRBV6-1,-,TRBD2,TGTGCCAGCAGTTTAGCGGGGGGGTTTCAAGAGACCCAGTACTTC,CASSLAGGFQETQYF
TRBJ1-1,TRBV7-9,-,-,TGTGCCAGCAGCGGGGGGGGCACTGAAGCTTTCTTT,CASSGGGTEAFF
TRBJ1-1,TRBV10-1,-,-,TGCGCCAGCAGTTGGGGGATGAACACTGAAGCTTTCTTT,CASSWGMNTEAFF
TRBJ2-3,TRBV9,-,TRBD2,TGTGCCAGCAGCGTGATAGGCGGGAGCTATGGAGATACGCAGTATTTT,CASSVIGGSYGDTQYF
TRBJ1-1,TRBV11-3,-,TRBD1,TGTGCCAGCATCAGCCGGGACAGGGGTGAAGCTTTCTTT,CASISRDRGEAFF
TRBJ1-1,TRBV2,-,-,TGTGCCAGCAGTGAGGAAGGGAGCGGAAAAGCTTTCTTT,CASSEEGSGKAFF